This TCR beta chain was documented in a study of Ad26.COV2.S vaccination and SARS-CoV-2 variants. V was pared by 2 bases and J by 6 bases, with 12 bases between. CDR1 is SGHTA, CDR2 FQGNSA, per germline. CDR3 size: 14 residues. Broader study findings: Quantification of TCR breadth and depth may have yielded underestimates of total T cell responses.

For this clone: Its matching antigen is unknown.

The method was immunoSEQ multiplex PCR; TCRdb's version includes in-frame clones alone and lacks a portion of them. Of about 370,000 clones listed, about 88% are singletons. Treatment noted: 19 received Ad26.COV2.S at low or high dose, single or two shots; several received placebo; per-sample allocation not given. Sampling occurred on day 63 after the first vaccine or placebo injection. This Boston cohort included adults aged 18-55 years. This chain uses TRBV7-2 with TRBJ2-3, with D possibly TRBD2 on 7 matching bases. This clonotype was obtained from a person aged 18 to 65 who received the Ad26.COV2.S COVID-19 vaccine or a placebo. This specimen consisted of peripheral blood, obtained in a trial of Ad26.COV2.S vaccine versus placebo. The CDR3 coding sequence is TGTGCCAGCAGCTTAACGGGGGGCGGTGATACGCAGTATTTT. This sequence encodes CASSLTGGGDTQYF.